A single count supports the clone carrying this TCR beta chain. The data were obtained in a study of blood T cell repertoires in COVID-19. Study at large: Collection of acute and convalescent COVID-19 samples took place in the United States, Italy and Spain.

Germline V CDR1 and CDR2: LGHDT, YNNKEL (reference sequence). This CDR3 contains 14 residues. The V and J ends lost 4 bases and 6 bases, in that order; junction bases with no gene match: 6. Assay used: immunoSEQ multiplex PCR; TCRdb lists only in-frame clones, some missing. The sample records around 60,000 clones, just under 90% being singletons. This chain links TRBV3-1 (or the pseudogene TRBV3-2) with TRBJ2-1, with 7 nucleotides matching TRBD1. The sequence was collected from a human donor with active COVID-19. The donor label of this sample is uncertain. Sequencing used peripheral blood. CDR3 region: CASSPGQWSNEQFF. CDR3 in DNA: TGTGCCAGCAGCCCGGGACAGTGGAGCAATGAGCAGTTCTTC.